This record covers a single T cell receptor beta chain. The table came from immunoSEQ multiplex PCR; TCRdb's copy has only in-frame clones and leaves some out. The data show 90,000 to 120,000 clones, with 75% to 90% seen just once and 3.5% to 5% held by the top ten. The data stem from a study of T cell responses to AZD1222 COVID-19 vaccine. Germline V CDR1 and CDR2: MGHRA, YSYEKL. V was clipped by 1 base and J by 8 bases, with 11 bases between them. The CDR3 sequence is 14 residues long. Source: peripheral blood, taken on day 0 of AZD1222 vaccination. The chain links TRBV4-1 to TRBJ1-4, with a weak D call TRBD1 (6 bases). The TCR was taken from an adult in good health. The CDR3 DNA reads TGCGCCAGCAGCCAAGGGGGGGCACGGGAAAAACTGTTTTTT. It specifies CASSQGGAREKLFF.